This entry lists 23 T cell receptor beta chains sequenced from one sample in a study of cytomegalovirus exposure and HLA in healthy donors. The study ran its PCR with 60 Vbeta and 13 Jbeta primers. The protocol was immunoSEQ multiplex PCR, while the TCRdb copy is restricted to in-frame clones and leaves out a portion. The sample lists approximately 170,000 clones, around 85% occurring once. Sequencing was done on a sample of PBMCs. Receptor source: a man aged 45-65 years in good health and CMV-seropositive.

The chain has TRBV5-4 and TRBJ2-1; 7 positions agree with TRBD1. This CDR3 region has 15 residues. V lost 4 bases, J lost 0 bases, and 4 bases stayed unmatched. Germline V gives CDR1 SGHNT, CDR2 YYREEE (reference sequence). CDR3 coding DNA: TGTGCCAGCAGCCTCACAGGGGTCTCCTACAATGAGCAGTTCTTC. This sequence encodes CASSLTGVSYNEQFF. The full variable domain, in which reference TRBV5-4 and TRBJ2-1 provide the parts outside the CDR3, is ETGVTQSPTHLIKTRGQQVTLRCSSQSGHNTVSWYQQALGQGPQFIFQYYREEENGRGNFPPRFSGLQFPNYSSELNVNALELDDSALYLCASSLTGVSYNEQFFGPGTRLTVL.

This clone was seen just once. This chain joins TRBV18 and TRBJ2-7, with D maybe TRBD2 (6 bases). The CDR3 extends over 17 amino acids. The germline V gene encodes CDR1 KGHSH and CDR2 LQKENI. The V gene lost 0 bases and the J gene lost 1 base, with 16 bases spanning the gap. For the CDR3, the DNA is TGTGCCAGCTCACCACCCCATCAGACTAGGGATTCCTACGAGCAGTACTTC. Its translation is CASSPPHQTRDSYEQYF.

This clone has a handful of counts. CDR3 sequence: CASSLIAAAGELFF. The CDR3 DNA reads as TGTGCCAGCAGCTTAATCGCGGCTGCCGGGGAGCTGTTTTTT. The V gene is TRBV7-3, the J gene TRBJ2-2; no clear D gene. Germline assignment: CDR1 SGHTA and CDR2 FQGTGA. The ends were cut back, 1 base at V and 6 bases at J, with 9 bases in the middle. The CDR3 runs 14 residues.

The V call is TRBV28, the J call TRBJ2-5, with D perhaps TRBD2 (6 bases). The J call could be wrong; TRBJ2-7 is a better fit for the DNA end. This CDR3 has 14 amino acids. CDR1 is MDHEN, CDR2 SYDVKM, per germline. The CDR3 region is CASILSGESYEQYF. DNA for the CDR3: TGTGCCAGCATCTTGTCGGGGGAGTCCTACGAGCAGTACTTC.

This chain connects TRBV10-3 to TRBJ1-5, with D possibly TRBD1 on 5 matching bases. CDR1 ENHRY and CDR2 SYGVKD come from the germline V gene. Trimming removed 4 bases from V and 1 base from J, with 14 bases in between. This CDR3 region has 16 residues. CDR3 nucleotides: TGTGCCATCAGTGCCGCAGGGTTAGGGAGCAATCAGCCCCAGCATTTT. It yields the protein CAISAAGLGSNQPQHF.

This clone was detected only a few times. The chain recombines TRBV4-2 with TRBJ2-3; TRBD2 aligns across 9 bases. Germline trimming cut 1 base from V and 4 bases from J; bases unmatched to any gene: 3. This CDR3 comprises 15 residues. The germline gives CDR1 LGHNA, CDR2 YNFKEQ. CDR3 coding DNA: TGTGCCAGCAGCCAAGGGGGCGGGGGGGCAGATACGCAGTATTTT. Translated: CASSQGGGGADTQYF.

The V and J genes are TRBV5-8 and TRBJ2-7, with D maybe TRBD2 (5 bases). The CDR3 consists of 14 residues. Germline-derived CDR1 and CDR2 are SGHTS and YDEGEE. Trimming took 0 bases from V and 6 from J, leaving 13 bases between them. Here the CDR3 reads CASSLVSASLEQYF. The CDR3 region has the DNA TGTGCCAGCAGCTTGGTATCGGCTAGCCTCGAGCAGTACTTC.

A single count supports this clone. This chain links TRBV6-6 with TRBJ2-7; 7 bases fit TRBD1. CDR1 and CDR2 from the germline V gene are MNHNY and SVGAGI (reference sequence). There are 12 residues in the CDR3. V was clipped by 6 bases and J by 3 bases; unmatched bases: 2. CDR3 nucleotide sequence: TGTGCCAGCAGCCGACAGGGCTACGAGCAGTACTTC. Translated: CASSRQGYEQYF.

This clone was detected only once. The rearrangement links TRBV30 to TRBJ2-7; 9 bases match TRBD1. J gave up 3 bases and V 1 base, and 4 bases lay outside the gene matches. This CDR3 comprises 14 residues. Germline V CDR1 and CDR2: GTSNPN, SVGIG (reference sequence). The CDR3 DNA is TGTGCCTGGAGTGGTGGGGGACAGGGCTACGAGCAGTACTTC. It specifies CAWSGGGQGYEQYF.

This clone occurred once. This chain joins TRBV30 and TRBJ2-5; D is perhaps TRBD2 (5 bases). Deletions cut 4 bases from V and 5 bases from J, with 17 bases between. This CDR3 region has 14 residues. Germline lookup yields CDR1 GTSNPN and CDR2 SVGIG (reference sequence). CDR3 in DNA: TGTGCCTGGAAGGCTGCGGGCATTCGGGAGACCCAGTACTTC. Residues: CAWKAAGIRETQYF.

This chain links TRBV5-1 with TRBJ2-1; TRBD2 matches 11 bases. Germline V gives CDR1 SGHRS, CDR2 YFSETQ. V shed 2 bases and J 1 base; nucleotides not matched to a gene: 5. The length of the CDR3 is 17 residues. CDR3 nucleotides: TGCGCCAGCAGCTTAACTAGCGGGAGTGATTCCTACAATGAGCAGTTCTTC. As protein: CASSLTSGSDSYNEQFF.

The chain links TRBV28 to TRBJ1-1, with a tentative D call TRBD1 (5 bases). Germline CDR1 reads MDHEN; CDR2 reads SYDVKM. V was pared by 7 bases and J by 3 bases, with 15 bases between. This CDR3 has 14 residues. The chain's CDR3 is CASIVDKVDTEAFF. CDR3 sequence (DNA): TGTGCCAGCATTGTGGACAAGGTGGACACTGAAGCTTTCTTT.

The V and J genes are TRBV30 and TRBJ1-2; TRBD1 matches 9 bases. There are 12 residues in the CDR3. V lost 8 bases to trimming and J lost 3 bases; unmatched junction nucleotides: 4. Germline CDR1 and CDR2: GTSNPN and SVGIG (reference sequence). DNA of the CDR3: TGTGCCGGCCGGGACAGGGACTATGGCTACACCTTC. Protein: CAGRDRDYGYTF.

The chain carries TRBV5-1 and TRBJ2-7, with 9 bases lining up with TRBD1. The CDR3 loop spans 13 amino acids. After removal of 4 bases from V and 5 bases from J, the junction contained 4 bases not matched to a gene. Germline V lookup: CDR1 SGHRS, CDR2 YFSETQ. In DNA form, the CDR3 reads TGCGCCAGCAGCGACCGGGACAGGGACGAGCAGTACTTC. Encoded protein: CASSDRDRDEQYF. Looking up the rest from reference TRBV5-1 and TRBJ2-7 gives the full variable domain: KAGVTQTPRYLIKTRGQQVTLSCSPISGHRSVSWYQQTPGQGLQFLFEYFSETQRNKGNFPGRFSGRQFSNSRSEMNVSTLELGDSALYLCASSDRDRDEQYFGPGTRLTVT.

J is TRBJ2-2 and V is TRBV5-1; D gene unclear. The CDR3 runs 14 residues. V lost 4 bases and J lost 4, with 11 bases in between. Germline values: CDR1 SGHRS, CDR2 YFSETQ. CDR3 sequence (DNA): TGCGCCAGCAGCACGATCAGTGGCACCGGGGAGCTGTTTTTT. Its protein product is CASSTISGTGELFF.

This chain joins TRBV27 and TRBJ2-2; 7 bases map to TRBD2. The germline V gene has CDR1 MNHEY and CDR2 SMNVEV (reference sequence). The ends lost 7 bases at V and 0 bases at J; junction bases unmatched: 2. The CDR3 covers 14 residues. CDR3 DNA: TGTGCCAGCATGGGGAGGGCGAACACCGGGGAGCTGTTTTTT. The encoded protein is CASMGRANTGELFF.

V usage is TRBV5-1 and J usage is TRBJ2-5; 8 positions match TRBD2. Germline assignment: CDR1 SGHRS and CDR2 YFSETQ. With V trimmed by 0 bases and J by 5 bases, 12 bases remained unmatched. The CDR3 contains 17 residues. The CDR3: CASSLAMTGGPLETQYF. DNA for the CDR3: TGCGCCAGCAGCTTGGCCATGACGGGGGGGCCGTTGGAGACCCAGTACTTC.

This sequence joins TRBV28 and TRBJ2-1, with D perhaps matching TRBD2 (6 bases). There are 15 residues in the CDR3. CDR1 and CDR2 (germline): MDHEN, SYDVKM. The V and J ends lost 8 bases and 8 bases respectively, with 22 bases between them. CDR3 coding DNA: TGTGCCAGCGGGCCGCTAGGGCGACTAGGGGATGAGCAGTTCTTC. It encodes CASGPLGRLGDEQFF.

The rearrangement joins TRBV28 to TRBJ2-1; maybe TRBD1 (6 bases). Germline assignment: CDR1 MDHEN and CDR2 SYDVKM. CDR3 length equals 22 residues. The V and J ends lost 3 bases and 3 bases respectively, with 33 bases between them. CDR3 sequence: CASSLGIVQQGEVDKGYNEQFF. The CDR3, as DNA: TGTGCCAGCAGTTTGGGGATCGTACAACAGGGAGAGGTCGACAAGGGCTACAATGAGCAGTTCTTC.

This clone occurred once. The V call is TRBV6-4, the J call TRBJ2-1, with 7 bases matching TRBD1. The CDR3 loop spans 15 amino acids. J was trimmed by 6 bases and V by 4 bases; bases with no gene match: 9. The germline CDR1 and CDR2 sequences are MRHNA and SNTAGT. CDR3 nucleotides: TGTGCCAGCAGTGCGCAGGGGGTGGGTGTCAATGAGCAGTTCTTC. Its protein product is CASSAQGVGVNEQFF.

This clone was seen only a few times. This chain links TRBV4-1 with TRBJ2-3, with D possibly TRBD2 on 6 matching bases. The CDR3 is 16 amino acids. Trimming took 0 bases from V and 5 from J, leaving 15 bases between them. Germline lookup yields CDR1 MGHRA and CDR2 YSYEKL. The CDR3 sequence is CASSQDGALGGDTQYF. The CDR3 bases are TGCGCCAGCAGCCAAGATGGGGCACTCGGGGGAGATACGCAGTATTTT.

The rearrangement uses TRBV28 and TRBJ2-7, with TRBD2 matching over 10 bases. From germline, CDR1 is MDHEN and CDR2 SYDVKM. Losses at the gene ends were 7 bases for V and 3 bases for J; bases not matched to a gene: 3. The CDR3 has 13 amino acids. The CDR3 spells CASTGTSVYEQYF. In DNA form, the CDR3 reads TGTGCCAGCACCGGGACTAGCGTCTACGAGCAGTACTTC.

Worth noting for this clone: The junction departs from the called germline gene at one end, perhaps through a read error. The chain couples TRBV7-9 to TRBJ2-1, with 10 bases aligning to TRBD2. The CDR3 spans 15 residues. Per germline, CDR1 SEHNR and CDR2 FQNEAQ (reference sequence). DNA of the CDR3: TGTGCCAGCAGACCACTAGCGGGATCCTACAGTGAGCAGTTCTTC. It is translated as CASRPLAGSYSEQFF.